This TCR beta chain was found in a study of cytomegalovirus exposure and HLA in healthy donors (dated by TCRdb to about 2017). The study in broad terms: An earlier analysis of roughly 570 of the donors reported approximately 260 Gb of sequence data and 117 million unique TCR beta sequences obtained from some 200 million T cells. Around 320 gigabases of sequencing data and roughly 90 million unique TCR sequences were included in an early release covering around 650 HLA-typed donors. Among the roughly 370 genotyped donors, about 85% belonged to the genetic ancestry cluster associated with self-reported Caucasian donors. The study aimed to test whether signatures of past pathogen exposure could be identified by cataloging public T cell receptors. The T cell repertoires of about 700 subjects were profiled by immunosequencing and related to cytomegalovirus serostatus. Along with the approximately 700-subject first cohort, a separate validation cohort of about 110 different subjects was used. High-throughput TCR immunosequencing, statistical association of individual TCRs with disease status, and machine learning were combined to predict cytomegalovirus infection status. To study patterns of TCR occurrence, a later analysis re-analyzed previously published TCR beta repertoires from 500 to 850 donors and added high-resolution HLA genotyping. Rather than drawing on any new phenotypic data, the later analysis identified candidate immune exposures from TCR beta sequences and the way those sequences occurred across donors. An earlier analysis of approximately 640 of the donors applied high-throughput TCR beta sequencing to assess whether each TCR beta V gene segment acted as functional or pseudogenic. Donor age, sex, ethnicity and CMV serostatus were compiled alongside the repertoire data. A later genetic analysis took genome-wide SNP genotypes for about 55% of the roughly 670 donors and used that subset as a discovery cohort. Every discovery cohort repertoire had been produced on one sequencing platform. HLA typing included class I and class II loci at four-digit resolution. Typing coverage varied by locus: about 620-630 donors for A, B, C, DRB1 and DQB1; approximately 560 for DQA1; nearly 610 for DPA1; roughly 450 for DPB1. Four to six DR-DQ haplotypes were handled as single units for association and clustering, since linkage in the cohort was strong. Across approximately 400 genotyped donors of the cohort, an average of approximately 240,000 unique TCR beta nucleotide sequences per donor were sequenced, and 15% to 20% of those sequences were non-productive.

Preparation of the library involved the immunoSEQ multiplex PCR assay. For the multiplex PCR, a mixture combining 60 forward primers for TCR Vbeta segments and 13 reverse primers for TCR Jbeta segments was used. Amplification of the CDR3 region of rearranged TCR beta genes was performed with a multiplex PCR assay on genomic DNA. Amplified TCR beta libraries were sequenced as 87-base-pair reads on the Illumina HiSeq System. The study's processing was this. A later analysis tallied around 82 million unique TCR beta chains across the 666 repertoires, and about 12 million of those chains were shared by two or more donors. Raw reads were error-corrected and collapsed into unique sequences by a nearest-neighbor algorithm in which closely related sequences were merged to remove PCR and sequencing errors. To assign V, D and J gene segments, CDR3 sequences were aligned to IMGT reference sequences. Each retained sequence needed at least a six-nucleotide match to both a V gene segment and a J gene segment. Rearrangements were called productive when the CDR3 lacked stop codons and stayed in frame with V and J; all others were non-productive. Following IMGT convention, CDR3 was defined as the stretch from the second conserved V-encoded cysteine up to the conserved J-encoded phenylalanine. In an earlier analysis of just under 600 of the donors, sequences lacking an unambiguous match to a single V gene segment were excluded. An earlier analysis of around 600 of the donors classified V segments as functional when productive rearrangements were above 56.7% and as segregating when the standard deviation between donors was above 5%. A statistical classification framework was developed to diagnose cytomegalovirus status using the catalog of TCR beta chain sequences. A later analysis assigned V and J genes by comparing TCR nucleotide sequences with IMGT/GENE-DB human TR gene sequences. In a later analysis, CDR3 sequences and most-parsimonious VDJ recombination scenarios were assigned using the TCRdist pipeline. In a later analysis, each TCR beta chain was defined by its CDR3 amino acid sequence together with its V-gene family, and reads without a unique V-gene family were excluded. In a later analysis, approximately 590 highly shared, low-generation-probability nucleotide sequences were removed to address suspected cross-contamination and a sequencing artifact. In a later analysis, a clonal expansion index was calculated for each public chain from normalized within-repertoire ranks of inferred template counts. In a later analysis, generation probabilities were computed with a VDJ recombination model fitted to out-of-frame rearrangements, and the resulting probabilities were checked against IGoR. In a later analysis, hypergeometric tests were used to score TCR-TCR, TCR-HLA and TCR-CMV co-occurrence, with a repertoire-size bias correction applied to TCR pairs. To estimate false discovery rates, a later analysis permuted the HLA or CMV assignments 20 times. In a later analysis, co-occurring TCRs were grouped using DBSCAN, and TCRdist sequence similarity was added for clustering within HLA-allele-positive subsets. Co-occurrence clustering excluded repertoires with fewer than 30,000 or more than 120,000 public chains, plus five with anomalous nucleotide sharing. TCRdb took this table from immuneACCESS and kept in-frame rearrangements with V and J called. Such tables lack part of the clones; where checked against another copy, unresolved V genes explain under half of the gap, and the rest is unexplained. V, J and clone size reflect that table, while D and trimming were determined from the DNA. The sample table holds 110,000 to 150,000 clones, of which roughly 75% were seen once. The ten largest make up roughly 2.9% of the sample.

Broad study findings and their caveats: When HLA alleles, especially DR and DQ, strongly co-occurred, TCR associations were difficult to assign to individual alleles. In vitro tests confirmed that a few of the cytomegalovirus-associated TCR beta chains recognize cytomegalovirus antigens. CMV serostatus was the only immune exposure information available for the cohort. Because some donors lacked HLA typing at each locus, the association tests relied only on the typed subset. Roughly uniform sequencing depth across donors was assumed in presence/absence analyses, although this assumption may not hold. In both the original and validation cohorts, the classifier was reported to diagnose cytomegalovirus status with high specificity and sensitivity. According to a later genetic analysis, donors in an Asian-associated ancestry cluster had fewer N-insertions in productive TCRs than the approximately 710-donor mean. Only TCR beta chains were sequenced in this cohort, and the absence of alpha or paired-chain data limited detectable features. Because counts were too low, 15 or so rarely observed V segments, including chromosome 9 orphons, were excluded from the earlier analysis of around 590 of the donors. According to a later analysis, TCR association rates differed among HLA loci, with DRB1 alleles showing the most associated TCRs and HLA-C alleles showing the fewest. A cluster of highly shared sequence variants was judged likely to represent a technical artifact of the sequencing pipeline. Correlated functional status among segregating V segments might reflect linkage disequilibrium, but an unknown experimental factor could not be ruled out. A further reported finding was that TCR beta sequences accurately predicted the HLA-A and HLA-B alleles for most subjects in the first cohort. An association between a missense DCLRE1C variant and V-gene and J-gene trimming of TCR beta chains was found in a later genetic analysis and replicated in an independent cohort. In a later analysis, several top co-occurrence clusters were reported to appear linked to parvovirus B19, influenza, CMV and Epstein-Barr virus. In a later analysis, HLA-associated TCR beta chains showed more clonal expansion and lower generation probabilities than non-associated chains that were equally common. In a later analysis, around 15,000 TCR beta sequences were associated with specific HLA alleles at a false discovery rate of 0.05. The study listed approximately 150 TCR beta chains as associated with cytomegalovirus. It was suggested by the authors that the approach could potentially be generalized to other disease states and immunological phenotypes. According to a later analysis, most CMV-associated TCR beta chains appeared to be HLA-restricted, and the HLA associations seemed to be driven largely by CMV exposure. Most TCR sequences were seen in very few donors, while some public TCRs were found in many individuals. In an earlier analysis of some 640 of the donors, most TCR beta V segments were observed in productive rearrangements about 87% or about 30% of the time, broadly matching IMGT annotations. The 87-base-pair reads could not distinguish some IMGT-functional V segments, including TRBV6-2 and TRBV6-3, so those segments were excluded.

The cohort comprised fewer than 700 healthy bone marrow donors. All cohort members were sampled while nominally healthy, although unrecorded immune exposures were likely present. The donor tested CMV seronegative, placing the donor among the 350 or so seronegative members of the cohort. Every donor gave a peripheral blood sample, and the peripheral blood mononuclear cells from that sample were used for TCR beta sequencing. Genomic DNA extraction from the blood cell samples was performed with the Qiagen DNeasy Blood Extraction Kit. Per the germline V gene, SGHRS is the CDR1 and YFSETQ is the CDR2. The CDR3 sequence holds 14 residues, the cysteine and phenylalanine included. The sequence is cut down to CDR3 DNA, 42 bases in frame from base 1. Germline trimming amounts to 4 bases on V and 6 bases on J, with 7 as the count of junction bases outside the gene matches. In the case of this clone: No antigen is known for it. The input lacks base qualities; no much larger clone sits a single base away.

This TCR derives from a female donor in good health and CMV-seronegative. Here the chain combines TRBV5-1 and TRBJ2-7; TRBD1 matches 10 bases in the middle. Sequences were obtained from PBMCs. The CDR3 amino acid sequence is: CASSPDRGPFEQYF. The bases read TGCGCCAGCAGCCCTGACAGGGGGCCCTTCGAGCAGTACTTC. The CDR3, completed at both ends by the reference TRBV5-1 and TRBJ2-7 genes, gives the full variable domain KAGVTQTPRYLIKTRGQQVTLSCSPISGHRSVSWYQQTPGQGLQFLFEYFSETQRNKGNFPGRFSGRQFSNSRSEMNVSTLELGDSALYLCASSPDRGPFEQYFGPGTRLTVT.